The TCR beta chain described here comes from a study of T cell repertoires and Cas9 in healthy adults. The sample holds a few counts of this clone. V lost 4 bases and J 13 bases, leaving 11 bases between the germline ends. The CDR3 sequence is 12 residues long. Germline loops: CDR1 MNHEY, CDR2 SMNVEV (reference sequence). Using immunoSEQ multiplex PCR, the repertoire was profiled, and TCRdb retains in-frame clones only, with some absent. The table shows more than 20,000 clones, with less than 95% occurring only once. The sequenced sample consisted of CD4+ effector T cells (CD127+, CD25-, CD137-, CD154-) from PBMCs; culture status not recorded. The receptor was derived from a human donor in good health. The V gene is TRBV27, the J gene TRBJ1-6, with D uncertain. The CDR3 loop is CASSSIGEPLHF. The CDR3 DNA is TGTGCCAGCAGTTCGATCGGGGAGCCCCTCCACTTT.